Each of the 21 T cell receptor beta chains below was sequenced from the same sample in a study of early T cells in non-severe SARS-CoV-2 infection. One entry per CDR3 protein results from TCRdb running MiXCR on the 5' RACE reads. The table lists 65,000 to 85,000 distinct CDR3 sequences, around a sixth of them singletons. Sequenced: whole blood. The receptors shown here come from an adult who was a healthcare worker with PCR-confirmed SARS-CoV-2 infection or an uninfected control (not recorded which).

The V call is TRBV5-1, the J call TRBJ2-1; D gene uncertain. Trimming pared 4 bases from V and 8 bases from J, leaving 25 bases between. The CDR3 length is 17 residues. Germline V gene lookup returns CDR1 SGHRS and CDR2 YFSETQ. CDR3 bases: TGCGCCAGCAGCCCCACGACCAGTGGACCCAGTTCGCATGAGCAGTTCTTC. Translation gives CASSPTTSGPSSHEQFF.

The J gene is TRBJ2-1, the V gene TRBV7-2, with 13 nucleotides matching TRBD2. This CDR3 comprises 15 residues. The germline CDR1 and CDR2 sequences are SGHTA and FQGNSA. The junction had 6 bases not matched to a gene; V was cut back by 3 bases and J by 10 bases. The CDR3 reads CASSFGTSGAGEQFF. In DNA, the CDR3 is TGTGCCAGCAGCTTCGGGACTAGCGGGGCCGGAGAGCAGTTCTTC.

The rearrangement links TRBV11-2 to TRBJ1-4; D remains ambiguous. The germline CDR1 and CDR2 sequences are SGHAT and FQNNGV. V was clipped by 0 bases and J by 3 bases, with 11 bases between them. The length of the CDR3 is 16 residues. The CDR3, as DNA: TGTGCCAGCAGCTTAGATAGGGTCGAGGCTAATGAAAAACTGTTTTTT. This encodes CASSLDRVEANEKLFF.

V gene TRBV7-8 combines with J gene TRBJ1-5; D is undetermined. Germline CDR1 reads SGHVS; CDR2 reads FQNEAQ. This CDR3 is built from 13 residues. V lost 8 bases, J lost 3 bases, and 11 bases lay in between. This chain's CDR3 is CASQSDYNQPQHF. The CDR3 nucleotides read TGTGCCAGCCAATCGGACTACAATCAGCCCCAGCATTTT.

There are a few counts of this clonotype. The chain employs TRBV10-3 and TRBJ2-1; possibly TRBD1 for D (8 bases). The CDR3 runs to 14 residues. V lost 6 bases and J lost 5, with 14 bases in between. Germline CDR1 is ENHRY and CDR2 is SYGVKD. Here the CDR3 DNA reads TGTGCCATCAGCTCACAGGGGGGGGACAATGAGCAGTTCTTC. It translates to CAISSQGGDNEQFF.

The chain joins TRBV27 to TRBJ2-7; D uncertain. With 4 bases removed from V and 7 bases from J, the gap between germline ends came to 8 bases. The germline gives CDR1 MNHEY, CDR2 SMNVEV (reference sequence). This CDR3 has 11 residues. This CDR3 reads CASSSFGEQYF. In DNA form, the CDR3 reads TGTGCCAGCAGTTCGTTTGGAGAGCAGTACTTC.

This clonotype was picked up many times. The rearrangement links TRBV20-1 to TRBJ1-4; D call uncertain. The CDR3 is made up of 15 amino acids. The ends were cut back, 0 bases at V and 3 bases at J, with 11 bases in the middle. Germline-derived CDR1 and CDR2 are DFQATT and SNEGSKA (reference sequence). CDR3 in amino acids: CSARDRETSNEKLFF. In nucleotides, the CDR3 is TGCAGTGCTAGAGATCGAGAGACGTCTAATGAAAAACTGTTTTTT.

The rearrangement links TRBV12-3 or TRBV12-4 to TRBJ2-5; TRBD2 matches at 8 bases. J was trimmed by 2 bases and V by 4 bases; bases with no gene match: 6. The length of the CDR3 is 15 residues. CDR3: CASSWELAVQETQYF. CDR3 nucleotides: TGTGCCAGCAGTTGGGAACTAGCGGTTCAAGAGACCCAGTACTTC.

This clonotype was seen only a few times. The chain uses TRBV28 and TRBJ2-3; 11 nucleotides agree with TRBD1. This CDR3 has 15 residues. V trimming: 7 bases; J trimming: 6 bases; junction bases outside the gene matches: 9. CDR1 is MDHEN, CDR2 SYDVKM, per germline. This chain's CDR3 is CASTDGGTGGDTQYF. Written as DNA, the CDR3 is TGTGCCAGCACCGATGGGGGGACAGGGGGTGATACGCAGTATTTT.

V and J are TRBV7-8 and TRBJ1-6, with no clear D. Germline V gene data show CDR1 as SGHVS and CDR2 as FQNEAQ. The CDR3 is 15 amino acids. V was cut by 2 bases and J by 5 bases, with 10 bases left in between. The CDR3 nucleotides are TGTGCCAGCAGCTTAAGGACGGGAAATAATTCACCCCTCCACTTT. Encoded protein: CASSLRTGNNSPLHF.

Concerning this clonotype: This sequence may be a read error, since a much larger clone differs from it by one base. The chain is built from TRBV19 and TRBJ2-1, with D possibly TRBD2 on 5 matching bases. The CDR3 totals 14 residues. The V and J ends lost 4 bases and 4 bases respectively, with 11 bases between them. Germline loops: CDR1 LNHDA, CDR2 SQIVND (reference sequence). CDR3 in DNA: TGTGCCAGTAGTAGAGCGGTGGGGTACAATGAGCAGTTCTTC. Amino acids: CASSRAVGYNEQFF.

The chain carries TRBV20-1 and TRBJ1-2; D is undetermined. The germline gives CDR1 DFQATT, CDR2 SNEGSKA (reference sequence). This CDR3 has 10 residues. V was clipped by 7 bases and J by 12 bases, with 15 bases between them. The CDR3 DNA reads as TGCAGTGGTGGACGGGCTCTAGACACCTTC. Translating it yields CSGGRALDTF.

J is TRBJ1-5 and V is TRBV10-2, with a possible D match to TRBD1 (6 bases). The CDR3 loop spans 13 amino acids. CDR1 and CDR2 from the germline V gene are WSHSY and SAAADI. V lost 6 bases to trimming and J lost 4 bases, with 10 bases between them. The DNA for the CDR3 is TGCGCCAGCAGCCAGGGGAGGAATCAGCCCCAGCATTTT. It translates to CASSQGRNQPQHF.

The J gene is TRBJ2-1, the V gene TRBV24-1, with 11 bases aligning to TRBD2. CDR3 length: 18 residues. Germline V gene data show CDR1 as KGHDR and CDR2 as SFDVKD. Germline trimming cut 4 bases from V and 4 bases from J; bases unmatched to any gene: 11. For the CDR3, the DNA is TGTGCCACCAGTGACGCTACTGTTACTAGCGGGAGATACAATGAGCAGTTCTTC. This gives the protein CATSDATVTSGRYNEQFF.

This clonotype was observed many times. The chain joins TRBV24-1 to TRBJ2-2; a possible D gene is TRBD1 (5 bases). The germline gives CDR1 KGHDR, CDR2 SFDVKD. Trimming shortened V by 1 base and J by 0 bases, and 8 bases separated the two germline ends. The CDR3 loop spans 16 amino acids. CDR3 residues: CATSDFATANTGELFF. The CDR3 coding sequence is TGTGCCACCAGTGATTTTGCGACAGCGAACACCGGGGAGCTGTTTTTT.

This clonotype was observed many times. The chain combines TRBV28 with TRBJ2-7; D is perhaps TRBD2 (5 bases). Germline loops: CDR1 MDHEN, CDR2 SYDVKM. CDR3 length: 15 amino acids. V was clipped by 6 bases and J by 0 bases, with 15 bases between them. The CDR3 here is CASRPEGSRSYEQYF. The DNA of the CDR3 is TGTGCCAGCAGACCCGAGGGCAGCCGCTCCTACGAGCAGTACTTC.

In its sample, this clonotype was seen many times. The rearrangement joins TRBV29-1 to TRBJ1-3; D uncertain. Germline lookup yields CDR1 SQVTM and CDR2 ANQGSEA. The CDR3 is made up of 13 amino acids. Between the trimmed V and J ends, which lost 4 bases and 0 bases, there was a span of 7 bases. Written as DNA, the CDR3 is TGCAGCGTTGGGGCAAGCTCTGGAAACACCATATATTTT. It specifies CSVGASSGNTIYF.

V is TRBV7-2 and J is TRBJ2-3; 9 bases are a match to TRBD2. CDR3 length: 15 amino acids. From germline, CDR1 is SGHTA and CDR2 FQGNSA. V shed 1 base and J 5 bases; nucleotides not matched to a gene: 4. The CDR3 here is CASSLGGGGKDTQYF. The CDR3 DNA follows: TGTGCCAGCAGCTTAGGCGGGGGGGGTAAAGATACGCAGTATTTT.

At least ten counts were recorded for this clonotype. The chain carries TRBV6-1 and TRBJ2-3; maybe TRBD1 (6 bases). Trimming pared 7 bases from V and 6 bases from J, leaving 23 bases between. The germline V gene has CDR1 MNHNS and CDR2 SASEGT. The CDR3 is 16 amino acids. This chain's CDR3 is CASTHQDSFGSDTQYF. The CDR3 region has the DNA TGTGCCAGCACCCACCAGGACAGCTTTGGATCGGATACGCAGTATTTT.

Only a few counts were recorded for this clonotype. J is TRBJ2-7 and V is TRBV7-6; possible D gene TRBD2, 6 bases. This CDR3 has 15 amino acids. The germline gives CDR1 SGHVS, CDR2 FNYEAQ. Trimming shortened V by 1 base and J by 7 bases, and 17 bases separated the two germline ends. As DNA, the CDR3 is TGTGCCAGCAGCTTAGGCGGGAAGCAGTTGGGAGAGCAGTACTTC. Translated, it gives CASSLGGKQLGEQYF.

This clonotype was found a few times. This chain joins TRBV18 and TRBJ2-7; the D call may be TRBD1 or TRBD2 (6 bases each). This CDR3 comprises 17 residues. Germline loops: CDR1 KGHSH, CDR2 LQKENI. V shed 3 bases and J shed 3 bases, with 21 bases lying between them. The CDR3 DNA sequence: TGTGCCAGCTCACCGTACCAGGGCCGGGGGCGCGGCTACGAGCAGTACTTC. Translating gives CASSPYQGRGRGYEQYF.